A selection of T cell receptor beta chains follows, all from one sample in a study of identical twins. TCRdb analysed the 5' RACE reads with MiXCR anew, one entry per CDR3 protein. The repertoire consists of 500,000 or so distinct CDR3 sequences, with approximately 15% occurring once and the leading ten covering approximately 1%. These data were also filed under a second study, of yellow fever vaccine responses in identical twins.

The material sequenced was CD4+ T cells sorted from blood. The receptors here all came from a woman between 18 and 30 years old in good health. The CDR3 runs from the conserved cysteine through the conserved F or W. Each record gives: D gene, V gene, CDR3 length, J gene, clone size, CDR3 protein, CDR3 DNA. A D gene is named only where the DNA matches it firmly. Some rows have no size entry. The others give once, few or many, or a class for an expanded clone.

>TRBD2|TRBV3-1|17|TRBJ2-7|few
CASSPGLAGGRNYEQYF
TGTGCCAGCAGCCCGGGACTAGCGGGGGGCCGTAATTACGAGCAGTACTTC
>-|TRBV20-1|14|TRBJ1-4|-
CSVLSRSPNEKLFF
TGCAGTGTGTTGTCCCGCAGTCCCAATGAAAAACTGTTTTTT
>-|TRBV9|15|TRBJ1-1|-
CASSVIHTGYTEAFF
TGTGCCAGCAGCGTAATACATACAGGCTACACTGAAGCTTTCTTT
>-|TRBV19|14|TRBJ2-7|few
CASTSNSISYEQYF
TGTGCCAGTACCTCCAACTCCATCTCCTACGAGCAGTACTTC
>TRBD1|TRBV27|16|TRBJ1-1|-
CASTRQGKRGNTEAFF
TGTGCCAGCACCCGACAGGGGAAGAGGGGGAACACTGAAGCTTTCTTT
>TRBD1|TRBV5-1|15|TRBJ2-2|few
CASSPRTGRTEELFF
TGCGCCAGCAGCCCCAGGACAGGGCGGACGGAGGAGCTGTTTTTT
>TRBD1|TRBV6-2/TRBV6-3|14|TRBJ1-5|-
CASRLQGANQPQHF
TGTGCCAGCAGATTACAGGGGGCAAATCAGCCCCAGCATTTT
>TRBD1|TRBV29-1|13|TRBJ2-7|many
CSARTGDPYEQYF
TGCAGCGCTCGGACAGGAGACCCCTACGAGCAGTACTTC
>-|TRBV4-1|16|TRBJ2-3|few
CASSPNGGAGTDTQYF
TGCGCCAGCAGCCCGAACGGCGGTGCTGGCACAGATACGCAGTATTTT
>-|TRBV6-1|14|TRBJ1-6|-
CASRADTYNSPLHF
TGTGCCAGCAGGGCCGATACTTATAATTCACCCCTCCACTTT
>-|TRBV12-3/TRBV12-4|14|TRBJ2-5|-
CASSLVQADPPPYF
TGTGCCAGCAGTTTAGTTCAAGCGGATCCCCCCCCGTACTTC
>-|TRBV10-3|15|TRBJ1-1|few
CAISESVVGDTEAFF
TGTGCCATCAGTGAGTCGGTCGTGGGCGACACTGAAGCTTTCTTT
>-|TRBV12-3/TRBV12-4|15|TRBJ1-5|many
CASRGRGKGNQPQHF
TGTGCCAGCAGGGGCAGGGGTAAGGGCAATCAGCCCCAGCATTTT
>TRBD2|TRBV7-3|16|TRBJ2-2|-
CASSLVTSGGFRELFF
TGTGCCAGCAGCTTAGTAACTAGCGGGGGGTTCCGGGAGCTGTTTTTT
>-|TRBV28|12|TRBJ1-6|many
CASSSRGSALHF
TGTGCCAGCAGTTCTCGTGGGAGTGCCCTCCACTTT
>TRBD2|TRBV27|18|TRBJ2-2|-
CASSLVASGRINTGELFF
TGTGCCAGCAGTTTAGTTGCTAGCGGGAGGATAAACACCGGGGAGCTGTTTTTT
>-|TRBV18|12|TRBJ1-1|few
CASSRDEGETFF
TGTGCCAGCTCACGGGACGAGGGCGAGACTTTCTTT
>TRBD2|TRBV20-1|14|TRBJ2-7|many
CSALMSGGVYEQYF
TGCAGTGCCCTCATGAGCGGGGGGGTCTACGAGCAGTACTTC